The T cell receptor (beta chain) described here comes from a study of response to subunit inactivated influenza vaccine. The germline V gene has CDR1 DFQATT and CDR2 SNEGSKA (reference sequence). The CDR3 is 12 residues long. V lost 0 bases and J lost 4, with 6 bases in between. In TCRdb, the RT-PCR reads were re-called with MiXCR into one record per CDR3 protein. The sample carries about 570,000 distinct CDR3 sequences, around 11% recorded once. Only a few counts were recorded for this clonotype. Its antigen is not known. General study results and limits: The authors proposed limited new T cell recruitment per seasonal influenza vaccination.

Separately, the same data were catalogued under a study of T cells expressing NK-cell markers. That work contributes: With UMIs, 5'RACE template switching was used to make TCR beta cDNA. Seven of eight sequenced donors tested HCMV-seropositive; one tested seronegative. NKG2C+ dominant clonotype frequencies in six or seven donors were roughly 1.0-7.5% of CD8+ T cells. Four donors likewise had their CD3+CD56-NKG2C+ fraction led by these clonotypes.

The specimen was PBMCs from blood, collected on the day of vaccination. This sequence was found in a man in his forties or fifties who received an inactivated influenza vaccine. The chain uses TRBV20-1 and TRBJ2-5; D gene unclear. The CDR3 reads CSARDVGETQYF. For the CDR3, the DNA is TGCAGTGCTAGAGATGTCGGAGAGACCCAGTACTTC.